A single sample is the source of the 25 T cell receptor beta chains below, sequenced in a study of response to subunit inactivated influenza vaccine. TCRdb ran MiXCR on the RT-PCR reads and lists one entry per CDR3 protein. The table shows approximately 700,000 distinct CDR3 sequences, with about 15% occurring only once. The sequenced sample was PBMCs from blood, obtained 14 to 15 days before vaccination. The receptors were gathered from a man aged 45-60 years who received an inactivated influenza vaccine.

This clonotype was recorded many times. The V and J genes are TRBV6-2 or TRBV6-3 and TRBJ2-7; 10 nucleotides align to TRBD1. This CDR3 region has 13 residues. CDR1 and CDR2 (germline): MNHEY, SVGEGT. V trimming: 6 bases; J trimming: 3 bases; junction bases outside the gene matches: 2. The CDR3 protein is CASRGTGVYEQYF. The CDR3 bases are TGTGCCAGCAGAGGGACAGGGGTCTACGAGCAGTACTTC.

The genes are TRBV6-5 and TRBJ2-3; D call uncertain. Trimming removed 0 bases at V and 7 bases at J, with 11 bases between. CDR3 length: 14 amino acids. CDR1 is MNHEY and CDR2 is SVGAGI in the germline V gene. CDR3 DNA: TGTGCCAGCAGTTACTCGAGCGCCGCGAATACGCAGTATTTT. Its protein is CASSYSSAANTQYF.

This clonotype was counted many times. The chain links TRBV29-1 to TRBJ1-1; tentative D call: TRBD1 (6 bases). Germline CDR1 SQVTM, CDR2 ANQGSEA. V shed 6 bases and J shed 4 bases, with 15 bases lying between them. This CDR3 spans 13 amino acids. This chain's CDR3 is CSVSRGSATEAFF. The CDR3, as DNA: TGCAGCGTAAGCAGGGGCTCAGCCACTGAAGCTTTCTTT.

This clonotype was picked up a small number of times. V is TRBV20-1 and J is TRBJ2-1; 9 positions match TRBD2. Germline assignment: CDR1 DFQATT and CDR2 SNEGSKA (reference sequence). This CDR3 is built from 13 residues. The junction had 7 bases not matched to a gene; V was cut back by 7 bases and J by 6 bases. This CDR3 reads CSGGGGRVNEQFF. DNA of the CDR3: TGCAGTGGTGGCGGCGGGAGGGTCAATGAGCAGTTCTTC.

The CDR3 region has the DNA TGTGCCAGCCGCGTATTGAACACTGAAGCTTTCTTT. Amino acids: CASRVLNTEAFF. V and J are TRBV28 and TRBJ1-1, with D unresolved. The CDR3 runs 12 residues. V was clipped by 8 bases and J by 0 bases, with 7 bases between them. Germline CDR1 and CDR2: MDHEN and SYDVKM.

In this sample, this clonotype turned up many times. DNA for the CDR3: TGTGCCATCAGCTCTGAATGGGAGCAGTACTTC. This gives the protein CAISSEWEQYF. The rearrangement joins TRBV10-3 to TRBJ2-7, with D unclear. In germline, CDR1 is ENHRY, CDR2 SYGVKD. Between the trimmed V and J ends, which lost 6 bases and 7 bases, there was a span of 10 bases. The CDR3 length is 11 residues.

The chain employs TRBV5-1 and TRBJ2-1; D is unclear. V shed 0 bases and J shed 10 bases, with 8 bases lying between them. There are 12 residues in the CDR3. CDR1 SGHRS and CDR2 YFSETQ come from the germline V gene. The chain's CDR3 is CASSLATVEQFF. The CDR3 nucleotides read TGCGCCAGCAGCTTGGCCACGGTAGAGCAGTTCTTC.

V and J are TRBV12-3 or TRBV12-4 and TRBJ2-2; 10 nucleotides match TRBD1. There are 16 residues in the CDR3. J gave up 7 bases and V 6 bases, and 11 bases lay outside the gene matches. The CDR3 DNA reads TGTGCCAGCAGACCGACAGGGGGCCTGAATGGCGGGGAGCTGTTTTTT. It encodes CASRPTGGLNGGELFF.

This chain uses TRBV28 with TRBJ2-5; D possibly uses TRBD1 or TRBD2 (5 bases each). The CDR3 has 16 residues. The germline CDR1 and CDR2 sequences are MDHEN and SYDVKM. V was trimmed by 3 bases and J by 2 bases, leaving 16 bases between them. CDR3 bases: TGTGCCAGCAGTTTTCCCACCGGGACCTTTCAAGAGACCCAGTACTTC. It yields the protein CASSFPTGTFQETQYF.

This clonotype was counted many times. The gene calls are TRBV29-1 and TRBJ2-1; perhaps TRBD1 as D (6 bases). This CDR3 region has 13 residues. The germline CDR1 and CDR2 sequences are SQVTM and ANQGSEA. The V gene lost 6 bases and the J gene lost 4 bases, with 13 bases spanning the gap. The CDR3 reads CSVGDRLYNEQFF. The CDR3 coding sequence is TGCAGCGTGGGAGACAGGTTATACAATGAGCAGTTCTTC.

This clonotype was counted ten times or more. DNA of the CDR3: TGTGCCAGCTCACCACTGACCGGGACTAGCGGGAGACGGGGAGATACGCAGTATTTT. Encoded protein: CASSPLTGTSGRRGDTQYF. This chain joins TRBV18 and TRBJ2-3; 14 positions agree with TRBD2. The ends lost 1 base at V and 5 bases at J; junction bases unmatched: 11. CDR1 is KGHSH, CDR2 LQKENI, per germline. This CDR3 region has 19 residues.

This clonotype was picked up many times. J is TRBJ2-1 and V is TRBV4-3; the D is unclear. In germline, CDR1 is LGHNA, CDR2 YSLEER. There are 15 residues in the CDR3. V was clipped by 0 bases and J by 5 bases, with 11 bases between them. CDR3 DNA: TGCGCCAGCAGCCAAGATATCGCCTACCACAATGAGCAGTTCTTC. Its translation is CASSQDIAYHNEQFF.

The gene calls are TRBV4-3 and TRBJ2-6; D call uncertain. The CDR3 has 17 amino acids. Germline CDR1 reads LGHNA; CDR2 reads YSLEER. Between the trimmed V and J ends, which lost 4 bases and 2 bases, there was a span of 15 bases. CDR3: CASSRRAGRTGANVLTF. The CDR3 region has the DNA TGCGCCAGCAGCCGAAGAGCTGGTCGGACTGGGGCCAACGTCCTGACTTTC.

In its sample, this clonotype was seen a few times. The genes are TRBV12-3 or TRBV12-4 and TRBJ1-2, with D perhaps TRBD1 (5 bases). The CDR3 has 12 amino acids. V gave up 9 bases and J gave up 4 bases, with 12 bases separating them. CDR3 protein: CASRGFGYGYTF. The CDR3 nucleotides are TGTGCCAGTCGGGGCTTCGGCTATGGCTACACCTTC.

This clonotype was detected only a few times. The CDR3 loop reads CASRGQGWNSPLHF. Written as DNA, the CDR3 is TGTGCCAGCAGGGGACAGGGTTGGAATTCACCCCTCCACTTT. V gene TRBV11-2 combines with J gene TRBJ1-6; 9 bases are shared with TRBD1. With 6 bases clipped from V and 7 bases from J, the junction kept 4 bases outside the gene matches. The CDR3 is 14 amino acids. CDR1 and CDR2 (germline): SGHAT, FQNNGV.

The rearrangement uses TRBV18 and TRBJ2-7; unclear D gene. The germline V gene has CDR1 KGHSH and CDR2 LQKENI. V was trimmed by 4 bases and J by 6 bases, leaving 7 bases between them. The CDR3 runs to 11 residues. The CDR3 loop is CASSHDLEQYF. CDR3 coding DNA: TGTGCCAGCTCACACGATCTCGAGCAGTACTTC.

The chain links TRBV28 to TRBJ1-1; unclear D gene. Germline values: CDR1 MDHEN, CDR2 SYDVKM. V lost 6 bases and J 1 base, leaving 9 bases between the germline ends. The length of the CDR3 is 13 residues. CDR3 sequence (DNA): TGTGCCAGCAGCAGCCGGGAGAACACTGAAGCTTTCTTT. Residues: CASSSRENTEAFF.

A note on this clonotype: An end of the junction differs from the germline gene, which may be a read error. The CDR3 DNA reads as TGTGCCAGCAGTGCAAACCACAGGGATCGGAGCTCCTACGAGCATTACTTC. It is translated as CASSANHRDRSSYEHYF. V and J are TRBV12-3 or TRBV12-4 and TRBJ2-7; TRBD1 is a possible D gene (6 bases). The CDR3 loop spans 17 amino acids.

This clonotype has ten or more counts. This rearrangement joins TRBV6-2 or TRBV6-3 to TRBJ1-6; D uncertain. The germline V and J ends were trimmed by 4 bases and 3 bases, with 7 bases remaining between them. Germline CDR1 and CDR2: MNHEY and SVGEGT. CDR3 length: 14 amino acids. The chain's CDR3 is CASSWIDYNSPLHF. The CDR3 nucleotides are TGTGCCAGCAGTTGGATTGACTATAATTCACCCCTCCACTTT.

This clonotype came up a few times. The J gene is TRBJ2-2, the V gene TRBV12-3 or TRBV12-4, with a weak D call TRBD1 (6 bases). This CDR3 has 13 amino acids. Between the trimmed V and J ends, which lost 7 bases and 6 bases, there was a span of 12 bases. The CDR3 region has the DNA TGTGCCAGCAATCCAGGGGCGTCCGGGGAGCTGTTTTTT. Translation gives CASNPGASGELFF.

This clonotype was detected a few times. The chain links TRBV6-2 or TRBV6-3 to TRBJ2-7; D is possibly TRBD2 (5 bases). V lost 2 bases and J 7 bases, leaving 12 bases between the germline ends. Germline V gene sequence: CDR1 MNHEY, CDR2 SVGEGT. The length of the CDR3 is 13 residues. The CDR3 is CASSYPLAGEQYF. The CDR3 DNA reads TGTGCCAGCAGTTACCCGCTAGCCGGGGAGCAGTACTTC.

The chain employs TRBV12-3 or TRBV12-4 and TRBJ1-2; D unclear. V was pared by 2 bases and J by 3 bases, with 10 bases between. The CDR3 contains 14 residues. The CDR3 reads CASSLSGYYYGYTF. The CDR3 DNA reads TGTGCCAGCAGTTTAAGTGGGTACTACTATGGCTACACCTTC.

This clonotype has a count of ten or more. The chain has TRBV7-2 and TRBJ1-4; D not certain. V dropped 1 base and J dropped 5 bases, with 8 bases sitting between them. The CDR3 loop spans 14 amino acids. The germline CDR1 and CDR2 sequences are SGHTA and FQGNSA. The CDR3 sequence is CASSLGARNEKLFF. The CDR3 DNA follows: TGTGCCAGCAGCTTAGGGGCGAGGAATGAAAAACTGTTTTTT.

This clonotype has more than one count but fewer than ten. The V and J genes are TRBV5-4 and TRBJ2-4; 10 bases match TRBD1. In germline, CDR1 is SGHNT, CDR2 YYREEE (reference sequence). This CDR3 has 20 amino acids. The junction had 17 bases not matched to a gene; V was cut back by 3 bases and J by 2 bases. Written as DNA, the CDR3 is TGTGCCAGCAGCTCTTATGGAGGAGACAGGGGGCGAACCACCAAAAACATTCAGTACTTC. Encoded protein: CASSSYGGDRGRTTKNIQYF. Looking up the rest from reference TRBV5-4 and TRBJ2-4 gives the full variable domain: ETGVTQSPTHLIKTRGQQVTLRCSSQSGHNTVSWYQQALGQGPQFIFQYYREEENGRGNFPPRFSGLQFPNYSSELNVNALELDDSALYLCASSSYGGDRGRTTKNIQYFGAGTRLSVL.

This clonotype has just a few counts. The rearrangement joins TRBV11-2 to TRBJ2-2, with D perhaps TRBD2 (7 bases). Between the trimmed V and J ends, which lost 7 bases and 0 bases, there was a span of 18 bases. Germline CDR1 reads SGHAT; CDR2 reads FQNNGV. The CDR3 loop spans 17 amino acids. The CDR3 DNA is TGTGCCAGCACCGGAAGCTCGGGGGGCTCGAACACCGGGGAGCTGTTTTTT. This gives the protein CASTGSSGGSNTGELFF.